This T cell receptor beta chain was profiled in a study of blood T cell repertoires in COVID-19. For the study at large: Whether acute or convalescent, the COVID-19 samples came from the United States, Italy and Spain. PBMCs, B-cell-depleted T cells, or T cells were the source of the cDNA or gDNA that made up the material.

Here immunoSEQ multiplex PCR was the method, and the copy in TCRdb shows in-frame clones only, minus some. The sample holds more than 250,000 clones, around four fifths seen once. Sequenced material: peripheral blood. The TCR originated in a woman in her forties or fifties with acute or convalescent COVID-19.

The CDR3 spells CATRAGGLNNEQFF. The CDR3 coding sequence is TGTGCCACCAGAGCGGGGGGCCTTAACAATGAGCAGTTCTTC. The chain has TRBV24-1 and TRBJ2-1; 9 bases fit TRBD2. Losses at the gene ends were 7 bases for V and 5 bases for J; bases not matched to a gene: 5. There are 14 residues in the CDR3. From germline, CDR1 is KGHDR and CDR2 SFDVKD.